One and the same sample provided the 21 T cell receptor beta chains below, sequenced in a study of CXCR3-negative and CXCR3-positive naive CD8 T cells. General observations from the study: CXCR3-positive naive cells had more hydrophobic TRB CDR3s than CXCR3-negative naive cells.

The authors prepared UMI-labeled TRB cDNA libraries by 5' RACE. TCRdb reprocessed the 5' RACE reads and stores each CDR3 protein as one record, lacking DNA. This sample's table has 84,000 or so distinct CDR3 sequences. These receptors' antigens are unknown. The specimen was naive CXCR3+ CD8+ T cells from blood. The subset: CD45RO-CCR7+CD27+CD95- naive CD8+ T cells expressing CXCR3 (TNR3+). The receptors here all came from a human donor in good health. Some clones in this sample may be carry-over from other donors' samples.

V usage is TRBV5-5 and J usage is TRBJ2-7; TCRdb selects TRBD1, and the lack of DNA leaves this call unchecked. The V gene's germline CDR1 is SGHKS and CDR2 YYEKEE (reference sequence). The CDR3 spans 13 residues. The CDR3 region is CASSWGQGDEQYF.

The chain uses TRBV5-1 and TRBJ1-5; the D call of TRBD1 rests on TCRdb alone, since no DNA is present to check it. The CDR3 loop spans 14 amino acids. The V gene's germline CDR1 is SGHRS and CDR2 YFSETQ. The CDR3 is CASRVGTDNQPQHF.

The chain has TRBV27 and TRBJ2-7; TCRdb returns TRBD2, unconfirmable since there is no DNA. Germline V lookup: CDR1 MNHEY, CDR2 SMNVEV (reference sequence). CDR3 length: 16 amino acids. The CDR3 here is CASSPSTWGGSYEQYF.

The chain employs TRBV9 and TRBJ1-1; the TRBD1 assignment by TCRdb is unverifiable without DNA. The CDR3 totals 18 residues. CDR1 and CDR2 from the germline V gene are SGDLS and YYNGEE. This CDR3 reads CASSPTRDSPGRITEDFF.

V is TRBV7-8 and J is TRBJ2-5; TCRdb proposes TRBD1, but this gene call is untestable without DNA. CDR1 and CDR2 from the germline V gene are SGHVS and FQNEAQ. There are 13 residues in the CDR3. The CDR3 here is CASGQANQETQYF.

CDR3 sequence reads: CASSFRRGPPDTQYF. This chain connects TRBV5-5 to TRBJ2-3; without DNA, the TCRdb call of TRBD1 cannot be checked. This CDR3 has 15 residues. Germline CDR1 and CDR2: SGHKS and YYEKEE (reference sequence).

CDR3 residues: CASGLVQGQHNQPQHF. The chain is built from TRBV12-5 and TRBJ1-5; TCRdb's D gene call, TRBD1, goes unchecked for lack of DNA. The germline CDR1 and CDR2 sequences are LGHNT and FRNRAP. The CDR3 is 16 residues long.

The chain uses TRBV30 and TRBJ2-1; TCRdb outputs TRBD1, but without DNA this stays unchecked. Per the germline V gene, CDR1 is GTSNPN and CDR2 is SVGIG (reference sequence). The CDR3 is 14 residues long. The CDR3 spells CAWSEIQGYNEQFF.

This chain joins TRBV5-1 and TRBJ2-1; as DNA is missing, the TRBD2 call by TCRdb cannot be tested. CDR3 length equals 16 residues. Germline V gene lookup returns CDR1 SGHRS and CDR2 YFSETQ. CDR3 sequence reads: CASSPGLAGGRDEQFF. The full variable domain, with the rest looked up from reference TRBV5-1 and TRBJ2-1, is KAGVTQTPRYLIKTRGQQVTLSCSPISGHRSVSWYQQTPGQGLQFLFEYFSETQRNKGNFPGRFSGRQFSNSRSEMNVSTLELGDSALYLCASSPGLAGGRDEQFFGPGTRLTVL.

This chain joins TRBV18 and TRBJ2-5. Germline V gene lookup returns CDR1 KGHSH and CDR2 LQKENI. The CDR3 covers 16 residues. This chain's CDR3 is CASSLPSGLGFETQYF.

The CDR3 sequence is CASGLAGTPNYGYTF. The chain uses TRBV12-5 and TRBJ1-2; absent DNA, TCRdb's TRBD1 call cannot be checked. CDR3 length: 15 residues. In germline, CDR1 is LGHNT, CDR2 FRNRAP.

This chain links TRBV30 with TRBJ2-2; TCRdb proposes TRBD1, but this gene call is untestable without DNA. The CDR3 contains 14 residues. Per the germline V gene, CDR1 is GTSNPN and CDR2 is SVGIG (reference sequence). The CDR3 protein is CAWGQGTDTGELFF.

The chain has TRBV29-1 and TRBJ1-2; as DNA is missing, the TRBD1 call by TCRdb cannot be tested. In germline, CDR1 is SQVTM, CDR2 ANQGSEA. This CDR3 has 13 residues. Here the CDR3 reads CSVKTGTAYGYTF.

The chain recombines TRBV29-1 with TRBJ1-4; TCRdb names TRBD1, which stays unverified in the absence of DNA. Germline V gives CDR1 SQVTM, CDR2 ANQGSEA. The CDR3 has 15 residues. The CDR3 protein is CSVQITGGRGWGLFF.

The V call is TRBV7-6, the J call TRBJ2-5; the TCRdb call, TRBD1, lacks DNA for checking. Per the germline V gene, CDR1 is SGHVS and CDR2 is FNYEAQ. This CDR3 is 16 amino acids long. The CDR3 loop reads CASSSQTGGNQETQYF. The full variable domain, with the rest looked up from reference TRBV7-6 and TRBJ2-5, is GAGVSQSPRYKVTKRGQDVALRCDPISGHVSLYWYRQALGQGPEFLTYFNYEAQQDKSGLPNDRFSAERPEGSISTLTIQRTEQRDSAMYRCASSSQTGGNQETQYFGPGTRLLVL.

The rearrangement links TRBV10-3 to TRBJ1-1. CDR3 length: 14 amino acids. CDR1 and CDR2 (germline): ENHRY, SYGVKD. The CDR3 spells CAISEFGRNTEAFF.

V gene TRBV6-5 combines with J gene TRBJ2-5. This CDR3 has 11 residues. Germline V gene sequence: CDR1 MNHEY, CDR2 SVGAGI. The CDR3 is CASSSQETQYF.

J is TRBJ2-5 and V is TRBV6-2 or TRBV6-3; TCRdb's D gene call, TRBD1, goes unchecked for lack of DNA. The CDR3 loop spans 14 amino acids. Germline V gene sequence: CDR1 MNHEY, CDR2 SVGEGT. CDR3 in amino acids: CASTPEVIQETQYF.

This chain uses TRBV2 with TRBJ2-1; TCRdb reports TRBD2, a call that lacks DNA to check it against. The V gene's germline CDR1 is SNHLY and CDR2 FYNNEI. The CDR3 runs to 20 residues. This CDR3 reads CASNLLGLSGVLSRYNEQFF. The entire variable domain, with the rest obtained from reference TRBV2 and TRBJ2-1, is as follows: EPEVTQTPSHQVTQMGQEVILRCVPISNHLYFYWYRQILGQKVEFLVSFYNNEISEKSEIFDDQFSVERPDGSNFTLKIRSTKLEDSAMYFCASNLLGLSGVLSRYNEQFFGPGTRLTVL.

J is TRBJ1-5 and V is TRBV9. The germline gives CDR1 SGDLS, CDR2 YYNGEE. This CDR3 is 15 amino acids long. CDR3 amino acids: CASSVDGGSNQPQHF.

The V gene is TRBV6-5, the J gene TRBJ2-7; the D call from TCRdb, TRBD2, cannot be confirmed without DNA. Germline V CDR1 and CDR2: MNHEY, SVGAGI. This CDR3 is built from 16 residues. The CDR3 reads CASSYSEGPTRYEQYF.